This TCR beta chain was captured by sequencing in a study of graft-versus-host responses after intestinal transplantation. Study context: Isolated intestinal, liver-intestinal, or multivisceral transplants were what recipients had. Anti-thymocyte globulin induction, then tacrolimus and steroids for about three years, went to all recipients.

For this clone: Its specificity is unknown.

Regarding the study as a whole: Peak circulating GvH clone levels tracked with early post-transplant HvG declines.

Here immunoSEQ multiplex PCR was the method, and the copy in TCRdb shows in-frame clones only, minus some. The sample yields around 97,000 clones, 91% seen once. The CDR3 covers 14 residues. V lost 6 bases and J lost 3; bases outside the gene matches: 5. CDR1 is PRHDT and CDR2 is FYEKMQ in the germline V gene (reference sequence). This chain uses TRBV13 with TRBJ2-3, with 8 bases lining up with TRBD2. The origin of this receptor is a human donor who was the organ donor for an intestinal transplant. The specimen comprised unstimulated CD4+ T cells sorted from spleen or lymph node cells, sampled before transplant. Here the CDR3 reads CASRERGKTDTQYF. In DNA, the CDR3 is TGTGCCAGCAGGGAGCGGGGGAAGACAGATACGCAGTATTTT.